Shown below are 9 T cell receptor beta chains from a single sample sequenced in a study of neurological immune-mediated disorders. TCRdb re-called the 5' RACE reads with MiXCR, one entry per CDR3 protein. Seen here are 30,000 to 45,000 distinct CDR3 sequences, under 14% observed once, and the top ten hold less than 5%. The sample taken for sequencing was CD4+ T cells from blood. Receptor source: a woman aged 25 to 39 with HTLV-1-associated myelopathy (HAM/TSP).

In its sample, this clonotype was seen many times. J is TRBJ2-3 and V is TRBV18; tentative D call: TRBD2 (7 bases). Germline V gene sequence: CDR1 KGHSH, CDR2 LQKENI. CDR3 size: 16 residues. V was clipped by 3 bases and J by 5 bases, with 18 bases between them. The DNA of the CDR3 is TGTGCCAGCTCACCCCTTGGGGGGGGCGGCATAGATACGCAGTATTTT. Translated: CASSPLGGGGIDTQYF.

This clonotype was seen many times. The J gene is TRBJ1-2, the V gene TRBV7-2; D ambiguous. V was trimmed by 2 bases and J by 4 bases, leaving 11 bases between them. The germline gives CDR1 SGHTA, CDR2 FQGNSA. The CDR3 length is 14 residues. CDR3 loop: CASSLFATGYGYTF. CDR3 DNA sequence: TGTGCCAGCAGCTTATTCGCGACGGGCTATGGCTACACCTTC.

This clonotype was seen ten or more times. The genes are TRBV10-2 and TRBJ2-7; 7 bases align to TRBD1. This CDR3 is built from 12 residues. V was clipped by 10 bases and J by 3 bases; unmatched bases: 6. Germline V lookup: CDR1 WSHSY, CDR2 SAAADI. For the CDR3, the DNA is TGCGCCACCAGACAGGGCTACTACGAGCAGTACTTC. As protein: CATRQGYYEQYF.

This clonotype has at least ten counts. This chain joins TRBV27 and TRBJ2-7; D may be TRBD1 (5 bases). The CDR3 loop spans 14 amino acids. CDR1 is MNHEY and CDR2 is SMNVEV in the germline V gene (reference sequence). Trimming pared 10 bases from V and 4 bases from J, leaving 20 bases between. CDR3 bases: TGTGCCAACCACCCGGCAGGGTTGGGATACGAGCAGTACTTC. This encodes CANHPAGLGYEQYF.

This clonotype has ten or more counts. The rearrangement joins TRBV29-1 to TRBJ2-3; a weak D match, TRBD2 (6 bases). The CDR3 is made up of 13 amino acids. Germline V gene data show CDR1 as SQVTM and CDR2 as ANQGSEA. Deletions cut 2 bases from V and 1 base from J, with 7 bases between. Written as DNA, the CDR3 is TGCAGCGTTGAAACGGGGGGCACAGATACGCAGTATTTT. The encoded protein is CSVETGGTDTQYF.

This clonotype was found many times. The rearrangement uses TRBV10-2 and TRBJ2-3; 9 positions agree with TRBD2. V was pared by 8 bases and J by 0 bases, with 6 bases of the junction left unmatched. The CDR3 has 15 amino acids. Germline CDR1 WSHSY, CDR2 SAAADI. CDR3 in amino acids: CASCFAGGSTDTQYF. DNA of the CDR3: TGCGCCAGCTGTTTCGCGGGGGGGAGCACAGATACGCAGTATTTT.

This clonotype was found many times. The CDR3 region is CSAQSPSGPTDTQYF. CDR3 nucleotides: TGCAGTGCGCAGTCCCCTAGCGGCCCCACAGATACGCAGTATTTT. V and J are TRBV20-1 and TRBJ2-3, with 7 bases matching TRBD2. V trimming: 6 bases; J trimming: 2 bases; junction bases outside the gene matches: 11. Per germline, CDR1 DFQATT and CDR2 SNEGSKA (reference sequence). The CDR3 covers 15 residues.

This clonotype has ten or more counts. This chain links TRBV12-3 or TRBV12-4 with TRBJ2-3, with 9 bases lining up with TRBD1. The CDR3 totals 15 residues. J lost 2 bases, V lost 5 bases, and 5 bases had no gene match. DNA of the CDR3: TGTGCCAGCAGTCAGGGACAGGGCGCCACAGATACGCAGTATTTT. Protein product: CASSQGQGATDTQYF.

This clonotype was counted many times. The DNA of the CDR3 is TGCAGTGCTAGCGTCTGGGGGGGGCACTTGGATGAGCAGTTCTTC. Amino acid sequence: CSASVWGGHLDEQFF. The V and J genes are TRBV20-1 and TRBJ2-1, with D perhaps TRBD2 (7 bases). This CDR3 contains 15 residues. Looked up from germline, CDR1 is DFQATT and CDR2 is SNEGSKA (reference sequence). The V end lost 3 bases, the J end lost 8 bases, and 20 bases lay between the germline ends.